These T cell receptor beta chains were read from a single sample in a study of control samples from healthy donors and cancer patients. Data came from immunoSEQ multiplex PCR; TCRdb stores just in-frame clones and leaves some out. The sample records about 92,000 clones, roughly 78% being singletons. Sequencing was carried out using blood. All receptors derive from a woman in her sixties or seventies in good health. The conserved cysteine and the conserved F or W are not part of the CDR3 here.

v_gene,j_gene,CDR3aa
TRBV11-3,TRBJ1-1,ASSAQGYTEAF
TRBV10-1,TRBJ1-6,ASRSGRVPNSPLH
TRBV14,TRBJ2-7,ASSQDGWGFSYEQY
TRBV28,TRBJ1-1,ASSPAIGTGHTEAF
TRBV12-3/TRBV12-4,TRBJ2-2,ASSLGQAGELF
TRBV5-6,TRBJ2-2,ASSFGLADTGELF
TRBV6-2/TRBV6-3,TRBJ2-7,ASSIQTGGRFGSYEQY
TRBV20-1,TRBJ2-3,SALAFPTQY
TRBV19,TRBJ1-1,ASSTDRNTEAF
TRBV3-1/TRBV3-2,TRBJ1-1,ASSPANGRNTEAF
TRBV29-1,TRBJ1-2,SVEGAGVDYGYT
TRBV7-9,TRBJ2-3,ASRSGGGADTQY
TRBV11-2,TRBJ2-5,ASSPQTSGGQTQY
TRBV7-9,TRBJ1-1,ASSLKGEAF
TRBV6-1,TRBJ2-3,ASSESPLSTDTQY
TRBV2,TRBJ2-7,ASSAREDEQY
TRBV7-8,TRBJ2-7,ASSLGGRINAEQY
TRBV9,TRBJ2-1,ASSPVQLVANEQF
TRBV19,TRBJ1-6,ASSAHTANSPLH
TRBV12-3/TRBV12-4,TRBJ2-7,ASRSDSYEQY
TRBV28,TRBJ1-5,ASSSWQGKDQPQH
TRBV5-6,TRBJ2-3,ASRLGQASSTDTQY
TRBV3-1/TRBV3-2,TRBJ1-1,ASSHLAGGTEAF
TRBV19,TRBJ2-6,ASSILGGAIYSGANVLT
TRBV4-1,TRBJ2-2,ASSLSPGAGKNTGELF
TRBV6-2/TRBV6-3,TRBJ1-5,ASSYPEDRGLSNQPQH
TRBV6-1,TRBJ2-7,ASSEAEGAEQY
TRBV2,TRBJ2-3,ASSQTSGGPLGTDTQY
TRBV28,TRBJ2-5,ASSPLGTGRETQY
TRBV3-1/TRBV3-2,TRBJ2-1,ASSQQASKF
TRBV5-1,TRBJ1-1,ASSLDGVGNTEAF
TRBV27,TRBJ1-5,ATQKERRGNQPQH